The TCR beta chain described here comes from a study of shared clonotypes between healthy human individuals (dated by TCRdb to the early 2020s). Regarding the complete study: The cohort included a few men and a couple of women between 18 and 49 years of age. For each donor, CD4 naive and CD4 memory were each run on three plates, CD8 naive on two plates, and CD8 memory on one plate. The study deeply sequenced blood TCR repertoires of five healthy adults to estimate repertoire size and the extent of clonotype sharing between individuals. To increase sequencing depth and limit assay-specific biases, different laboratories used diverse techniques to prepare libraries and sequence TCR repertoires. Each donor's leukapheresis produced roughly between about 0.9 and 9.5 billion PBMCs. The paper as a whole reports these results and caveats: When several donors were compared, the shared fraction of clonotypes was 5% to 6.5% for naive CD4, around 3.5% for naive CD8, roughly 2.3% for memory CD4, and 0.35% to 0.4% for memory CD8. Rarefaction of sorted-subset datasets indicated incomplete sequencing despite the large sequencing depth. Clonotypes shared by all four sorted-subset donors showed higher generation probabilities than non-shared clonotypes. Pairwise subsampling led to the expectation that sequencing depth would affect the degree of clonotype sharing among donors. Estimated clonotype richness was generally larger for naive than for memory subsets. Because the study included only a small number of donors, the genetic and exposure-history diversity represented was limited. Sampling was limited to blood, and TCR repertoires in tissue likely differ from TCR repertoires in blood.

In regard to this clone: Its antigen is currently not known. No base quality information exists; no much larger clone differs at one position.

Using the deep immunoSEQ assay, multiplex PCR amplified TCR CDR3 regions from genomic DNA. Genomic DNA extracted from each cell subset was distributed evenly over all wells of several immunoSEQ 96-well plates, and each plate served as one replicate. For sorted subsets, 200 to 250 ng genomic DNA, equal to 30,000 to 35,000 T cell genomes, was loaded into each replicate PCR. The purified libraries were quantified using a Qubit 3.0 fluorometer, sized with a Bioanalyzer 2100, and then quantified again using the KAPA Library Quantification kit. Every immunoSEQ 96-well plate was sequenced on a separate single-read 150-cycle Illumina NextSeq 550 flow cell. The original methods were these. Because the immunoSEQ output included only junctional sequences and no quality scores, the filtering could not be the same as the filtering used for full-length reads. Sequences were annotated with PyIR, a Python wrapper for IgBLAST v1.9, and V/J genes and CDR3 were assigned using IMGT germline references. Reads were removed for weak V/J assignments (E-value above 1e-6), missing CDR3, stop codons, out-of-frame junctions, or ambiguous translated residues. V3J clonotypes were defined as sequences sharing the same inferred V gene, J gene, and CDR3 amino acid sequence. The percentage overlap between two repertoires was calculated by dividing the number of shared unique clonotypes by the size of the smaller repertoire. Repertoire richness was assessed with RTK rarefaction, the Chao1 estimator, and Recon v2.1 estimates of unobserved clonotypes. Generation probabilities for all TCRbeta clonotypes obtained by the gDNA method from several donors were computed using OLGA. TCRdb retrieved this table from immuneACCESS and kept in-frame rearrangements only. Not all clones are present; in checked studies, unresolved V genes account for under half, and no reason is known for the remainder. V and J calls and clone size come straight from that table; D and trimming were deduced from the DNA. Here the sample has roughly 2,300,000 clones; just under 95% occur a single time. About 0.36% of the sample lies in the top ten.

The CDR3 measures 13 amino acids from cysteine to phenylalanine. Only the CDR3 part of the read is kept: 39 bases, read in frame from the first base. The CDR1 and CDR2 encoded by the germline V gene are SQVTM and ANQGSEA. The germline V end is reduced by 4 bases and the J end by 4 bases; junction bases left unmatched: 3. Healthy HIV-negative adults with no recently reported acute infections or vaccinations were included as donors. All donors were Caucasian adults living in Nashville, Tennessee, USA. CD4+ T cells were enriched by magnetic negative selection; naive cells were then positively selected on CD45RA, and the negative fraction formed the memory subset. After blood collection by leukapheresis, PBMCs were isolated using Ficoll-Histopaque density gradient centrifugation and then cryopreserved in the vapor phase of liquid nitrogen. Purity and quantity of every magnetically sorted T cell population were checked by analytical flow cytometry. Genomic DNA was isolated from every sorted fraction and measured by UV absorbance on a Nanodrop 2000c.

The TCR comes from a man in his late teens or twenties in good health. Some clones in this sample may be carry-over from other donors' samples. The chain employs TRBV29-1 and TRBJ2-7, with TRBD1 identical over 11 junction bases. Input material: naive CD4+ T cells from PBMCs. The cell subset or site label here, explained by the study, means: CD45RA+ positively selected. The encoded CDR3 is CSVVGQGVYEQYF. The sequence in DNA is TGCAGCGTTGTGGGACAGGGGGTATACGAGCAGTACTTC.